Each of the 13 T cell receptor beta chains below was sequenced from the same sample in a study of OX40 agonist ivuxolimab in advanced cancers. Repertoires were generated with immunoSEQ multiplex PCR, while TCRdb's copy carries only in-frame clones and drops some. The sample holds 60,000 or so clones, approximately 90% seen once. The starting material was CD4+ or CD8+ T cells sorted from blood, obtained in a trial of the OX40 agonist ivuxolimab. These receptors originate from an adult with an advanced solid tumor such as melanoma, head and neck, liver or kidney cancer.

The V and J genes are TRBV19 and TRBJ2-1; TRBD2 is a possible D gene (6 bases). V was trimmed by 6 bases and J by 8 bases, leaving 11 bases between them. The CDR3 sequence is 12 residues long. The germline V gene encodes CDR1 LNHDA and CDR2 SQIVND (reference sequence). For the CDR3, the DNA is TGTGCCAGTAGCGGGAGTCATGATGAGCAGTTCTTC. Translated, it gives CASSGSHDEQFF.

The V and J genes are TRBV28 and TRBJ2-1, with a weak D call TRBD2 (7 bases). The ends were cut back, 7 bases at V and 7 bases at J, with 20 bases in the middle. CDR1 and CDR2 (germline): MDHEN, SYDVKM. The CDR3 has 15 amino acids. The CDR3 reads CASTIGLGGANEQFF. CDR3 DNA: TGTGCCAGCACTATTGGACTAGGGGGGGCAAATGAGCAGTTCTTC. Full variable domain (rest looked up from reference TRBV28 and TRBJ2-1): DVKVTQSSRYLVKRTGEKVFLECVQDMDHENMFWYRQDPGLGLRLIYFSYDVKMKEKGDIPEGYSVSREKKERFSLILESASTNQTSMYLCASTIGLGGANEQFFGPGTRLTVL.

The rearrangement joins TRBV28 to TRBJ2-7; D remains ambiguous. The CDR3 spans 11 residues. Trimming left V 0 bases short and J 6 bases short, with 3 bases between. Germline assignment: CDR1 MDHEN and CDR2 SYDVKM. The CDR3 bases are TGTGCCAGCAGTTTATGGCGCGAGCAGTACTTC. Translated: CASSLWREQYF.

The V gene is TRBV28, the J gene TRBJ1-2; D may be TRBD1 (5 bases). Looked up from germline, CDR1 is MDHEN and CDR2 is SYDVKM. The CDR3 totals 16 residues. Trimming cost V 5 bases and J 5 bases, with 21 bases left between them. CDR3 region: CASSTALSLGPYGYTF. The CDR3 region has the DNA TGTGCCAGCAGTACCGCTCTCTCCTTGGGGCCATATGGCTACACCTTC.

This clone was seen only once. CDR3 in DNA: TGCGCCAGCAGCCAAGCGGGCTCTGGAACCTACGAGCAGTACTTC. It encodes CASSQAGSGTYEQYF. The V and J genes are TRBV4-1 and TRBJ2-7, with D uncertain. Germline-derived CDR1 and CDR2 are MGHRA and YSYEKL. Between the trimmed V and J ends, which lost 1 base and 2 bases, there was a span of 12 bases. This CDR3 is built from 15 residues.

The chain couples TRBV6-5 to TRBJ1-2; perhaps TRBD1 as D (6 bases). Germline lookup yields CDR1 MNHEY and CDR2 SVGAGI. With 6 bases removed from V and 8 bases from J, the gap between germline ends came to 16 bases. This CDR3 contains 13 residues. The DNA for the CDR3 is TGTGCCAGCAGGGAAGACAGGTATCGAGGCTACACCTTC. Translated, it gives CASREDRYRGYTF.

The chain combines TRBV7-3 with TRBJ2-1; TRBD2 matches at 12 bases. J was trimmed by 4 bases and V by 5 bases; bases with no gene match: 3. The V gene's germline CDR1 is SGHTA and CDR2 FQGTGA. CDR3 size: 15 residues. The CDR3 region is CASSPGLAGYNEQFF. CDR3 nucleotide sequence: TGTGCCAGCAGCCCCGGACTAGCGGGATACAATGAGCAGTTCTTC.

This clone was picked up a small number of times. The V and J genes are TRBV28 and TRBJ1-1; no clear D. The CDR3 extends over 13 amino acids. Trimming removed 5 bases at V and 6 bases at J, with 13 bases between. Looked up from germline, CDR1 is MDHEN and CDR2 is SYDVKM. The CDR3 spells CASSPQLYAEAFF. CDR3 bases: TGTGCCAGCAGTCCTCAGCTCTATGCTGAAGCTTTCTTT.

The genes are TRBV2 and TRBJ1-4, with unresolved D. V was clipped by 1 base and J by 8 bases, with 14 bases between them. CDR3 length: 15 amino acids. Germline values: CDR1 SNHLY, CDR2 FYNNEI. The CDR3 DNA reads TGTGCCAGCAGTGAAGGGCCGACCGGGCGGGAAAAACTGTTTTTT. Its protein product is CASSEGPTGREKLFF.

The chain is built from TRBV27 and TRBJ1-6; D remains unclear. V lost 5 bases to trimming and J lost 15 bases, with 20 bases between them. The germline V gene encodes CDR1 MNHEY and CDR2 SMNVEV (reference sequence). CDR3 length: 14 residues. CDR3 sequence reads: CASSTSLTFGSLHF. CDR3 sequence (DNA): TGTGCCAGCAGTACCAGCTTAACGTTTGGTAGCCTCCACTTT.

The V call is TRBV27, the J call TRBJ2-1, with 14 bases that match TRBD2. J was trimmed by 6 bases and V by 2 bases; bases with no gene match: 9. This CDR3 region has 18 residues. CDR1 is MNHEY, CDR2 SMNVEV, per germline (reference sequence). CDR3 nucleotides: TGTGCCAGCAGTTTACATGCCCTAGGACTAGCGGGAGGCAATGAGCAGTTCTTC. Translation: CASSLHALGLAGGNEQFF.

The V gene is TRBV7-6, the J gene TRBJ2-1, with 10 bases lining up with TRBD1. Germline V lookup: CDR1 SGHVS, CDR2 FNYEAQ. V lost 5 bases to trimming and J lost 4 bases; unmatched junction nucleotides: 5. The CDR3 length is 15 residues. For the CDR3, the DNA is TGTGCCAGCAGCAAGACAGGGGGCAGATACAATGAGCAGTTCTTC. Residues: CASSKTGGRYNEQFF.

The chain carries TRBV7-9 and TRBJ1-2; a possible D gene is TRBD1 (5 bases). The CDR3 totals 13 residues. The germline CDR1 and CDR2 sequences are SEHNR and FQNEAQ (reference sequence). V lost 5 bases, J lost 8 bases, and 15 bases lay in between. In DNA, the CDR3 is TGTGCCAGCAGCCTTGGGGGACCTCAAGGCTACACCTTC. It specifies CASSLGGPQGYTF.